The 30 T cell receptor beta chains presented below share a single source sample, sequenced in a study of T-cell memory formation after mild COVID-19 (dated by TCRdb to the early 2020s). The receptor library was made with 5' RACE. Sequencer: Illumina NovaSeq 6000. Clones were called with MiXCR by TCRdb after fastp trimmed the public reads at Q25, and only in-frame beta chains were retained. Entries are consolidated by CDR3 protein sequence, retaining the most common genes and DNA. Counted in this sample were 300,000 to 350,000 distinct CDR3 sequences; just under 20% of them appeared once. The ten largest make up under 25% of the sample. The sequencing sample was made of PBMCs or a T cell subset sorted from them (not recorded which). These TCRs come from a man aged 18-30 years who had mild COVID-19 (a few samples of this study predate the infection). The sample titles of this study are shuffled in the database, so cell type and time point are left out; the donor was told from shared clones.

The chain joins TRBV25-1 to TRBJ1-2; D remains ambiguous. CDR3 length: 12 amino acids. Between the trimmed V and J ends, which lost 1 base and 8 bases, there was a span of 8 bases. Germline CDR1 and CDR2: MGHDK and SYGVNS. The CDR3 DNA reads TGTGCCAGCAGTGAATCCGTGGGCGGCTACACCTTC. It is translated as CASSESVGGYTF.

The V call is TRBV11-2, the J call TRBJ1-6, with D perhaps matching TRBD1 (6 bases). The V end lost 2 bases, the J end lost 7 bases, and 12 bases lay between the germline ends. This CDR3 spans 15 amino acids. Germline assignment: CDR1 SGHAT and CDR2 FQNNGV. CDR3 sequence: CASSLSGAGNSPLHF. Here the CDR3 DNA reads TGTGCCAGCAGCTTATCAGGGGCAGGGAATTCACCCCTCCACTTT.

In this sample, this clonotype turned up a few times. V usage is TRBV7-9 and J usage is TRBJ2-1; 7 positions match TRBD2. CDR3 length: 13 residues. Germline assignment: CDR1 SEHNR and CDR2 FQNEAQ (reference sequence). Trimming took 5 bases from V and 15 from J; bases not matched to a gene: 13. CDR3 residues: CASSPGGLVVLFF. The CDR3 DNA sequence: TGTGCCAGCAGCCCCGGTGGACTAGTAGTTCTGTTCTTC.

The rearrangement joins TRBV29-1 to TRBJ1-1; D not certain. The CDR3 spans 14 residues. V was pared by 3 bases and J by 5 bases, with 16 bases between. Germline CDR1 and CDR2: SQVTM and ANQGSEA. CDR3 nucleotide sequence: TGCAGCGTTGACCCAACAGAAGGTAATACTGAAGCTTTCTTT. Amino acid sequence: CSVDPTEGNTEAFF.

V usage is TRBV7-2 and J usage is TRBJ2-1; D gene uncertain. Germline CDR1 is SGHTA and CDR2 is FQGNSA. The CDR3 spans 15 residues. V lost 7 bases to trimming and J lost 0 bases, with 13 bases between them. Here the CDR3 DNA reads TGTGCCAGCATTATACAGACGAGCTCCTACAATGAGCAGTTCTTC. It translates to CASIIQTSSYNEQFF.

The chain links TRBV12-3 or TRBV12-4 to TRBJ1-4; 9 positions match TRBD1. The CDR3 totals 15 residues. Unmatched junction bases numbered 8, after V lost 4 bases and J lost 8 bases. The CDR3 here is CASSSRDRDQEKLFF. The CDR3 nucleotides are TGTGCCAGCAGTTCCCGGGACAGGGACCAGGAAAAACTGTTTTTT.

V and J are TRBV6-4 and TRBJ2-3; 10 nucleotides match TRBD1. Germline V gives CDR1 MRHNA, CDR2 SNTAGT. This CDR3 spans 18 amino acids. The ends lost 3 bases at V and 2 bases at J; junction bases unmatched: 11. CDR3 bases: TGTGCCAGCAGTGAACGTCCGGGACAGGGGATAATCACAGATACGCAGTATTTT. This sequence encodes CASSERPGQGIITDTQYF.

The chain links TRBV7-9 to TRBJ2-5; a possible D gene is TRBD2 (5 bases). Germline values: CDR1 SEHNR, CDR2 FQNEAQ (reference sequence). CDR3 size: 16 residues. V was clipped by 2 bases and J by 2 bases, with 15 bases between them. The CDR3 DNA reads TGTGCCAGCAGCTTACTCGGAGCGGAGGTTCAAGAGACCCAGTACTTC. It translates to CASSLLGAEVQETQYF.

This clonotype appeared a few times. In DNA form, the CDR3 reads TGTGCCAGCAGCCGCTCCCCTGGGCAGGGCACTGAAGCTTTCTTT. Protein sequence: CASSRSPGQGTEAFF. The V and J genes are TRBV3-1 and TRBJ1-1; maybe TRBD1 (5 bases). This CDR3 has 15 residues. Germline loops: CDR1 LGHDT, CDR2 YNNKEL (reference sequence). With 4 bases removed from V and 4 bases from J, the gap between germline ends came to 16 bases.

The sample holds many counts of this clonotype. The CDR3 here is CSAPEGETQYF. CDR3 nucleotides: TGCAGCGCCCCAGAGGGGGAGACCCAGTACTTC. This sequence joins TRBV29-1 and TRBJ2-5; perhaps D is TRBD1 or TRBD2 (5 bases each). Germline V gene data show CDR1 as SQVTM and CDR2 as ANQGSEA. CDR3 length: 11 residues. The V end lost 7 bases, the J end lost 5 bases, and 11 bases lay between the germline ends.

The chain joins TRBV5-1 to TRBJ1-6; D remains ambiguous. V lost 0 bases and J lost 7, with 5 bases in between. The germline V gene has CDR1 SGHRS and CDR2 YFSETQ. The CDR3 runs 13 residues. CDR3 nucleotides: TGCGCCAGCAGCTTGGTGTCAAATTCACCCCTCCACTTT. Its translation is CASSLVSNSPLHF.

There are a few counts of this clonotype. This sequence joins TRBV20-1 and TRBJ2-5, with 10 bases lining up with TRBD2. Germline V gene lookup returns CDR1 DFQATT and CDR2 SNEGSKA (reference sequence). V lost 0 bases, J lost 2 bases, and 12 bases stayed unmatched. This CDR3 is built from 18 residues. The chain's CDR3 is CSARERGAGGPGQETQYF. DNA of the CDR3: TGCAGTGCTAGAGAAAGGGGAGCGGGGGGGCCCGGACAAGAGACCCAGTACTTC.

This clonotype has more than one count but fewer than ten. J is TRBJ2-1 and V is TRBV5-1, with 9 bases fitting TRBD2. V lost 0 bases to trimming and J lost 9 bases; unmatched junction nucleotides: 7. CDR1 SGHRS and CDR2 YFSETQ come from the germline V gene. The CDR3 loop spans 15 amino acids. The chain's CDR3 is CASSLGTSVLPEQFF. DNA for the CDR3: TGCGCCAGCAGCTTGGGGACTAGCGTGCTCCCTGAGCAGTTCTTC.

The CDR3 DNA sequence: TGTGCCAGCAAAAATACAGGGGATAGCAATCAGCCCCAGCATTTT. This sequence encodes CASKNTGDSNQPQHF. This chain connects TRBV12-3 or TRBV12-4 to TRBJ1-5, with 7 bases identical to TRBD1. The CDR3 runs 15 residues. V lost 7 bases, J lost 0 bases, and 6 bases stayed unmatched.

CDR3 in amino acids: CASSHVRDKVRKQYV. CDR3 sequence (DNA): TGCGCCAGCAGTCACGTCCGGGACAAAGTACGCAAGCAGTACGTC. V and J are TRBV23-1 and TRBJ2-7; possibly TRBD1 for D (6 bases). Being an ORF, TRBV23-1 has a function that is uncertain. CDR3 length: 15 residues. V was shortened by 3 bases and J by 8 bases, with 20 bases between the two germline ends.

This clonotype was seen a few times. The chain joins TRBV2 to TRBJ1-2; 7 positions agree with TRBD1. Germline-derived CDR1 and CDR2 are SNHLY and FYNNEI. CDR3 length: 13 amino acids. With 6 bases clipped from V and 8 bases from J, the junction kept 9 bases outside the gene matches. CDR3 coding DNA: TGTGCCAGCAGACCGACAGGGCGGACCGGCTACACCTTC. The encoded protein is CASRPTGRTGYTF.

There are a few counts of this clonotype. The V call is TRBV29-1, the J call TRBJ2-5; D may be TRBD1 or TRBD2 (5 bases each). This CDR3 spans 14 amino acids. Germline lookup yields CDR1 SQVTM and CDR2 ANQGSEA. V gave up 3 bases and J gave up 2 bases, with 13 bases separating them. The CDR3 loop reads CSVEGTINQETQYF. DNA for the CDR3: TGCAGCGTTGAGGGGACCATCAATCAAGAGACCCAGTACTTC.

The rearrangement joins TRBV9 to TRBJ2-7; possibly TRBD2 for D (6 bases). Germline V gives CDR1 SGDLS, CDR2 YYNGEE. The V end was cut by 5 bases, the J end by 6 bases, with 15 bases between. The CDR3 consists of 13 residues. The chain's CDR3 is CASSAGLYGEQYF. CDR3 DNA: TGTGCCAGCAGTGCGGGACTGTACGGCGAGCAGTACTTC.

This clonotype was seen more than once but under ten times. The genes are TRBV5-1 and TRBJ1-1; a weak D match, TRBD1 (5 bases). V gave up 2 bases and J gave up 4 bases, with 9 bases separating them. Per germline, CDR1 SGHRS and CDR2 YFSETQ. The CDR3 totals 13 residues. Here the CDR3 DNA reads TGCGCCAGCAGCTTCAGCCAGGGCACTGAAGCTTTCTTT. It is translated as CASSFSQGTEAFF.

The chain combines TRBV20-1 with TRBJ2-5; D is ambiguous. Germline CDR1 is DFQATT and CDR2 is SNEGSKA (reference sequence). Trimming pared 1 base from V and 5 bases from J, leaving 17 bases between. This CDR3 contains 15 residues. CDR3 in amino acids: CSARVPPERSETQYF. In DNA form, the CDR3 reads TGCAGTGCTAGAGTTCCCCCGGAGAGGTCGGAGACCCAGTACTTC.

In its sample, this clonotype was seen many times. The chain employs TRBV7-3 and TRBJ2-1; 8 bases are shared with TRBD2. Germline V lookup: CDR1 SGHTA, CDR2 FQGTGA. This CDR3 is built from 14 residues. V was clipped by 3 bases and J by 4 bases; unmatched bases: 2. The CDR3 DNA sequence: TGTGCCAGCAGCTTGGGACTAGATTACAATGAGCAGTTCTTC. Translation: CASSLGLDYNEQFF.

This clonotype was found a few times. The chain has TRBV18 and TRBJ1-2, with unresolved D. V was trimmed by 2 bases and J by 7 bases, leaving 8 bases between them. Germline CDR1 KGHSH, CDR2 LQKENI. CDR3 size: 12 residues. CDR3 in DNA: TGTGCCAGCTCACCATCCCGGGGTGGCTACACCTTC. This translates into CASSPSRGGYTF.

V gene TRBV7-2 combines with J gene TRBJ2-3; D is unclear. Trimming pared 1 base from V and 4 bases from J, leaving 6 bases between. The CDR3 runs 13 residues. Germline CDR1 SGHTA, CDR2 FQGNSA. CDR3 DNA: TGTGCCAGCAGCTTAGAGGTGTCAGATACGCAGTATTTT. Protein sequence: CASSLEVSDTQYF. Full variable domain (missing parts from reference TRBV7-2 and TRBJ2-3): GAGVSQSPSNKVTEKGKDVELRCDPISGHTALYWYRQSLGQGLEFLIYFQGNSAPDKSGLPSDRFSAERTGGSVSTLTIQRTQQEDSAVYLCASSLEVSDTQYFGPGTRLTVL.

In this sample, this clonotype turned up a few times. This sequence joins TRBV2 and TRBJ2-4; D not resolved. CDR3 length equals 14 residues. CDR1 and CDR2 from the germline V gene are SNHLY and FYNNEI. V lost 3 bases and J 0 bases, leaving 6 bases between the germline ends. The CDR3, as DNA: TGTGCCAGCAGTGACGCAGGAGCCAAAAACATTCAGTACTTC. Protein product: CASSDAGAKNIQYF.

This clonotype was observed a handful of times. J is TRBJ2-1 and V is TRBV5-1; perhaps TRBD1 as D (5 bases). The CDR3 extends over 11 amino acids. V shed 3 bases and J shed 13 bases, with 11 bases lying between them. CDR1 and CDR2 (germline): SGHRS, YFSETQ. The DNA of the CDR3 is TGCGCCAGCAGCTCCCAGGGTCGCCAGTTCTTC. Protein sequence: CASSSQGRQFF.

This clonotype occurred a few times. The chain links TRBV5-1 to TRBJ1-2, with TRBD1 identical over 8 bases. The CDR3 length is 14 residues. V gave up 3 bases and J gave up 7 bases; unmatched junction bases: 8. Germline V lookup: CDR1 SGHRS, CDR2 YFSETQ. Here the CDR3 reads CASSSTDRGVGYTF. As DNA, the CDR3 is TGCGCCAGCAGCTCCACCGACAGGGGAGTTGGCTACACCTTC.

This clonotype appeared a few times. This chain links TRBV19 with TRBJ1-1, with no clear D. Germline V gene lookup returns CDR1 LNHDA and CDR2 SQIVND (reference sequence). This CDR3 is built from 13 residues. Deletions cut 5 bases from V and 0 bases from J, with 7 bases between. CDR3 in amino acids: CASSAVVNTEAFF. In nucleotides, the CDR3 is TGTGCCAGTAGTGCGGTAGTGAACACTGAAGCTTTCTTT.

This clonotype was detected a few times. This chain joins TRBV6-1 and TRBJ1-1; D not resolved. Germline CDR1 and CDR2: MNHNS and SASEGT. Between the trimmed V and J ends, which lost 2 bases and 3 bases, there was a span of 16 bases. The CDR3 spans 16 residues. The DNA of the CDR3 is TGTGCCAGCAGTGAACACGTTTTAGAGACGGACACTGAAGCTTTCTTT. It codes for CASSEHVLETDTEAFF.

The V and J genes are TRBV3-1 and TRBJ2-7; D is undetermined. Germline V gene sequence: CDR1 LGHDT, CDR2 YNNKEL (reference sequence). CDR3 length: 14 residues. The V gene lost 6 bases and the J gene lost 0 bases, with 12 bases spanning the gap. The DNA of the CDR3 is TGTGCCAGCAGTCCAACAGATTTCTCCTACGAGCAGTACTTC. Encoded protein: CASSPTDFSYEQYF.

The chain joins TRBV7-8 to TRBJ2-1; D gene ambiguous. V shed 5 bases and J shed 3 bases, with 11 bases lying between them. From germline, CDR1 is SGHVS and CDR2 FQNEAQ. CDR3 size: 14 residues. CDR3 DNA sequence: TGTGCCAGCAGCGGAGAGCTGCACTACAATGAGCAGTTCTTC. The encoded protein is CASSGELHYNEQFF.